This T cell receptor beta chain stems from a study of T cell responses to AZD1222 COVID-19 vaccine. Findings and caveats of the study: Clonal diversity was possibly underestimated; the donors were predominantly white British and more often female. CD4 TCRs linked to vaccination spanned spike, dominating at 160-218 and 743-854. Close to half of spike-specific TCRs reportedly recognize unmutated variant regions. Sampling that yielded the repertoires occurred only after the peak T cell response.

Trimming shortened V by 9 bases and J by 7 bases, and 9 bases separated the two germline ends. The CDR3 consists of 10 residues. Germline CDR1 reads LNHDA; CDR2 reads SQIVND (reference sequence). As for this clone: Its antigen is unidentified.

The assay was immunoSEQ multiplex PCR, and TCRdb's table has in-frame clones only and misses some. The sample holds about 150,000 clones; about nine tenths are singletons and the top ten take 1.5% to 2%. The sequence was obtained from an adult who received the AZD1222 COVID-19 vaccine. V usage is TRBV19 and J usage is TRBJ1-2; D ambiguous. Sequencing was performed on peripheral blood, taken 28 days after the second AZD1222 dose. The CDR3 protein is CASPEGGYTF. CDR3 nucleotide sequence: TGTGCCAGCCCGGAGGGTGGCTACACCTTC.